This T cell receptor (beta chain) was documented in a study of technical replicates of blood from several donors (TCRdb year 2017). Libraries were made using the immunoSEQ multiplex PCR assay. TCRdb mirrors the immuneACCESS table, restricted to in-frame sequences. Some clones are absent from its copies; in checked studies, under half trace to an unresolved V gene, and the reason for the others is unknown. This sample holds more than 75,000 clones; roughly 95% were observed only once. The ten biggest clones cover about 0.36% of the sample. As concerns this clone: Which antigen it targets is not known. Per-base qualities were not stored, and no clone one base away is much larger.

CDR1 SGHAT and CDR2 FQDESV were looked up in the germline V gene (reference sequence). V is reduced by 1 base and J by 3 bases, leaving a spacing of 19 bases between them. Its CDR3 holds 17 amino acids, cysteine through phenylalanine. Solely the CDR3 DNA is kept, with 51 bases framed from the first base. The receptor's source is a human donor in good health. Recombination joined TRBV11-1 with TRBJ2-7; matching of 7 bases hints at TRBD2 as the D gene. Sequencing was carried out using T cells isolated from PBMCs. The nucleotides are TGTGCCAGCAGCTTAGTTGTGGGGGGGACACAACGCTACGAGCAGTACTTC. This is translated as CASSLVVGGTQRYEQYF.